This is a list of T cell receptor beta chains from one sample in a study of T cell changes during pregnancy in multiple sclerosis. The repertoire was sequenced with immunoSEQ multiplex PCR; TCRdb's copy has only in-frame clones and lacks some. This sample yields about 100,000 clones, of which around 93% are seen a single time; approximately 1% belongs to the top ten. The sample consisted of peripheral blood, taken before pregnancy. These receptors were collected from a female donor with multiple sclerosis, enrolled in a pregnancy study. The CDR3 runs from the conserved cysteine through the conserved F or W. Fields, in order: V gene, clone size, J gene, CDR3 protein. Not all rows give a size; the values are once, few, many and, for expanded clones, a class.

V: TRBV7-9; size: NA; J: TRBJ2-7; CDR3: CASSLRPHPASDYEQYF
V: TRBV7-9; size: NA; J: TRBJ2-1; CDR3: CASSETSGNYNEQFF
V: TRBV5-1; size: NA; J: TRBJ2-1; CDR3: CASSLSETWGGSHNEQFF
V: TRBV7-2; size: NA; J: TRBJ2-1; CDR3: CASSPRTSGSSYNEQFF
V: TRBV10-3; size: NA; J: TRBJ1-2; CDR3: CAISGDRGGYGYTF
V: TRBV27; size: NA; J: TRBJ2-7; CDR3: CASSWGTGGSSYEQYF
V: TRBV27; size: NA; J: TRBJ1-1; CDR3: CASSPPTGGKAFF
V: TRBV5-4; size: NA; J: TRBJ1-1; CDR3: CASSVPGNTEAFF
V: TRBV19; size: NA; J: TRBJ2-3; CDR3: CASSNRDRVWGTDTQYF
V: TRBV6-5; size: once; J: TRBJ1-1; CDR3: CASRQDLGTEAFF
V: TRBV7-2; size: once; J: TRBJ1-1; CDR3: CASSLFGQSEAFF
V: TRBV27; size: once; J: TRBJ2-5; CDR3: CASNPTAGLVETQYF
V: TRBV28; size: NA; J: TRBJ1-2; CDR3: CASSFGGSVYGYTF
V: TRBV6-5; size: once; J: TRBJ2-3; CDR3: CASGGGTQYF
V: TRBV7-3; size: NA; J: TRBJ2-3; CDR3: CASSSGQGGTDTQYF
V: TRBV30; size: NA; J: TRBJ1-3; CDR3: CASNAGYGNTIYF
V: TRBV5-4; size: NA; J: TRBJ2-1; CDR3: CASSSHGGENEQFF
V: TRBV2; size: once; J: TRBJ2-5; CDR3: CATRGDEETQYF
V: TRBV7-3; size: NA; J: TRBJ1-2; CDR3: CASSLTGGDGYTF
V: TRBV28; size: NA; J: TRBJ1-3; CDR3: CASSITGGAGNTIYF
V: TRBV9; size: NA; J: TRBJ1-2; CDR3: CASSDGTGWGYTF
V: TRBV30; size: NA; J: TRBJ1-2; CDR3: CAWRPQAYGYTF
V: TRBV7-3; size: NA; J: TRBJ2-7; CDR3: CASSRDRVNEQYF
V: TRBV28; size: NA; J: TRBJ2-7; CDR3: CASSLRGGPAEQYF
V: TRBV7-2; size: NA; J: TRBJ2-7; CDR3: CASSGTGTGAYEQYF
V: TRBV5-4; size: once; J: TRBJ2-3; CDR3: CASSLPGTSPKSTDTQYF
V: TRBV28; size: NA; J: TRBJ1-1; CDR3: CASSSGTEAFF
V: TRBV11-2; size: NA; J: TRBJ2-7; CDR3: CASSLQGAPYEQYF
V: TRBV13; size: NA; J: TRBJ2-5; CDR3: CASSLGLAHQETQYF
V: TRBV6-5; size: NA; J: TRBJ2-6; CDR3: CASSSGTASGANVLTF
V: TRBV5-5; size: NA; J: TRBJ2-7; CDR3: CASSAGLAAYEQYF
V: TRBV10-2; size: few; J: TRBJ2-2; CDR3: CASSPTGGTGELFF
V: TRBV7-9; size: NA; J: TRBJ2-1; CDR3: CASSPYAGLYNEQFF
V: TRBV7-3; size: NA; J: TRBJ2-3; CDR3: CASSFGQGLADTQYF
V: TRBV5-4; size: NA; J: TRBJ2-2; CDR3: CASSRTSGSRNTGELFF
V: TRBV6-5; size: NA; J: TRBJ2-4; CDR3: CASSYTGLGAKNIQYF
V: TRBV6-5; size: NA; J: TRBJ2-5; CDR3: CASSYTAGFQETQYF
V: TRBV4-1; size: few; J: TRBJ1-1; CDR3: CASSQDMGAPGAFF
V: TRBV9; size: NA; J: TRBJ2-5; CDR3: CASSATGAETQYF
V: TRBV30; size: NA; J: TRBJ1-5; CDR3: CAWSGRGQGNQPQHF
V: TRBV27; size: NA; J: TRBJ2-7; CDR3: CASSRTGTGVYEQYF
V: TRBV25-1; size: NA; J: TRBJ1-1; CDR3: CASSELGRGGRSEAFF
V: TRBV18; size: NA; J: TRBJ1-2; CDR3: CASSPGGSNYGYTF
V: TRBV28; size: NA; J: TRBJ2-7; CDR3: CASSPPSPVSYEQYF
V: TRBV18; size: NA; J: TRBJ1-5; CDR3: CASSPQGVYSNQPQHF
V: TRBV6-4; size: NA; J: TRBJ2-1; CDR3: CASSDSIAGEQFF
V: TRBV28; size: once; J: TRBJ1-2; CDR3: CATNQGVNGYTF
V: TRBV30; size: NA; J: TRBJ2-2; CDR3: CAWSIGRTGELFF